A selection of T cell receptor beta chains follows, all from one sample in a study of neurological immune-mediated disorders. MiXCR, applied by TCRdb to the 5' RACE reads, yields one record per CDR3 protein. Among 25,000 or so distinct CDR3 sequences, approximately 13% were seen once, and the ten largest hold approximately 5%. Sequencing was performed on CD4+ T cells from blood. The receptors here all came from a female donor with HTLV-1-associated myelopathy (HAM/TSP). Both conserved end residues are trimmed from each CDR3. Fields, in order: V gene, clone size, J gene, CDR3 protein. Expanded clones get a size class; other rows say once, few or many, or leave the size out.

v_gene: TRBV29-1
abundance: many
j_gene: TRBJ2-5
CDR3aa: SVGFQETQY

v_gene: TRBV7-2
abundance: many
j_gene: TRBJ2-2
CDR3aa: ASSWTGSLELF

v_gene: TRBV19
abundance: -
j_gene: TRBJ2-7
CDR3aa: ASSRDSRSSGGYEQY

v_gene: TRBV20-1
abundance: many
j_gene: TRBJ2-5
CDR3aa: SAQTGGQETQY

v_gene: TRBV20-1
abundance: many
j_gene: TRBJ2-1
CDR3aa: SARVISEQF

v_gene: TRBV28
abundance: many
j_gene: TRBJ1-2
CDR3aa: ASSLGPHRST

v_gene: TRBV2
abundance: many
j_gene: TRBJ2-3
CDR3aa: AGSGEGHTQY

v_gene: TRBV6-2/TRBV6-3
abundance: many
j_gene: TRBJ2-2
CDR3aa: ASSLGSGNTGELF

v_gene: TRBV9
abundance: -
j_gene: TRBJ1-4
CDR3aa: ASSVGLGGGGKLF

v_gene: TRBV7-7
abundance: many
j_gene: TRBJ2-1
CDR3aa: ASSYGNGNEQF

v_gene: TRBV10-3
abundance: many
j_gene: TRBJ2-1
CDR3aa: AISLDRDTTPAQF

v_gene: TRBV9
abundance: many
j_gene: TRBJ2-1
CDR3aa: ASSVATRRGGYNEQF

v_gene: TRBV20-1
abundance: many
j_gene: TRBJ2-3
CDR3aa: SARELAGGIDTQY

v_gene: TRBV28
abundance: many
j_gene: TRBJ2-3
CDR3aa: ASSFGAFFLARDSTDTQY

v_gene: TRBV20-1
abundance: many
j_gene: TRBJ2-3
CDR3aa: SARGPWRGGRTDTQY

v_gene: TRBV20-1
abundance: many
j_gene: TRBJ2-5
CDR3aa: SARDDRVWGGETQY

v_gene: TRBV15
abundance: few
j_gene: TRBJ1-2
CDR3aa: ATSSRDNEDYGYT

v_gene: TRBV5-1
abundance: -
j_gene: TRBJ2-3
CDR3aa: ARRAVGAIADTQY

v_gene: TRBV5-1
abundance: many
j_gene: TRBJ1-2
CDR3aa: ASSLDVRSYGYT

v_gene: TRBV7-6
abundance: -
j_gene: TRBJ2-3
CDR3aa: ASSSRPTARGDTQY

v_gene: TRBV7-2
abundance: many
j_gene: TRBJ2-3
CDR3aa: ASRVGVLAGGPQSTDTQY

v_gene: TRBV12-3/TRBV12-4
abundance: many
j_gene: TRBJ1-1
CDR3aa: ASRLSATGNTEAF